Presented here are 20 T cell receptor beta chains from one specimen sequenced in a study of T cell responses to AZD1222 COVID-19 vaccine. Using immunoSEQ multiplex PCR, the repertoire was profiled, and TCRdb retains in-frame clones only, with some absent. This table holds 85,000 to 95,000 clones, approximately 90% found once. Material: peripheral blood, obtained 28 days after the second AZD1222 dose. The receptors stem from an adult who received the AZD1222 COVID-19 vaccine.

Here the CDR3 DNA reads TGCGCCAGCAGCCAAGTAGCCGGGACACTCAACTATGGCTACACCTTC. It codes for CASSQVAGTLNYGYTF. The genes are TRBV4-3 and TRBJ1-2, with D tentatively TRBD1 (6 bases). Trimming stripped 1 base from V and 2 bases from J, with 14 bases between. Germline lookup yields CDR1 LGHNA and CDR2 YSLEER. This CDR3 has 16 amino acids.

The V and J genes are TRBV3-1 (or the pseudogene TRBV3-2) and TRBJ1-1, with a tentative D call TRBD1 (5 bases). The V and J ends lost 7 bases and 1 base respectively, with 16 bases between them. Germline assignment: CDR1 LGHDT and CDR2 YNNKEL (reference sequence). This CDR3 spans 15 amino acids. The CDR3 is CASKTRGRRNTEAFF. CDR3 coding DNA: TGTGCCAGCAAAACGAGGGGTAGAAGGAACACTGAAGCTTTCTTT.

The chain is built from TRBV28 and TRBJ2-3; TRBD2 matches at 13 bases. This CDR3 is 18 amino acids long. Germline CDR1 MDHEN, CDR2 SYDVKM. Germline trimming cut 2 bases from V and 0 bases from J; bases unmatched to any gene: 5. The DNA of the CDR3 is TGTGCCAGCAGTTTAACTAGCGGGGGGGGACATAGCACAGATACGCAGTATTTT. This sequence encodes CASSLTSGGGHSTDTQYF.

The CDR3 DNA reads TGTGCCACCAGACAGGTCTTCTATGGCTACACCTTC. Its protein is CATRQVFYGYTF. The gene calls are TRBV10-3 and TRBJ1-2; weak D call: TRBD1 (6 bases). This CDR3 is 12 amino acids long. Trimming took off 10 bases at V and 4 bases at J, with 13 bases between the two ends. Germline CDR1 reads ENHRY; CDR2 reads SYGVKD.

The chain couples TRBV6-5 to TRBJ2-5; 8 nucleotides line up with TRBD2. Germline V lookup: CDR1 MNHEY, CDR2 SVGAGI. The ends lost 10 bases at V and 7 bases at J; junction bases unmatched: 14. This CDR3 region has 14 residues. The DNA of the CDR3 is TGTGCCATCCGTAGGACGGGGGGGCAGGGGACCCAGTACTTC. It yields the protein CAIRRTGGQGTQYF.

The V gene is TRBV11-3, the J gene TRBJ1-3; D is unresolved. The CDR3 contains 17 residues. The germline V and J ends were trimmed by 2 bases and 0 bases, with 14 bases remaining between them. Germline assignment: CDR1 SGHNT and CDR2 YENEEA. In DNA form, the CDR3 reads TGTGCCAGCAGCTTATTCCTAAGGACTAACTCTGGAAACACCATATATTTT. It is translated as CASSLFLRTNSGNTIYF.

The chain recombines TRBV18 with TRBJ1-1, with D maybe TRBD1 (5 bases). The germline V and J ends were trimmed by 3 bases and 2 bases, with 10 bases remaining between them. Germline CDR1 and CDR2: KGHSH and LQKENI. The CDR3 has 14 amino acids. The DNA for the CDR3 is TGTGCCAGCTCACCCCAGACAGAAAACACTGAAGCTTTCTTT. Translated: CASSPQTENTEAFF. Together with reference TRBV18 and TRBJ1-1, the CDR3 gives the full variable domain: NAGVMQNPRHLVRRRGQEARLRCSPMKGHSHVYWYRQLPEEGLKFMVYLQKENIIDESGMPKERFSAEFPKEGPSILRIQQVVRGDSAAYFCASSPQTENTEAFFGQGTRLTVV.

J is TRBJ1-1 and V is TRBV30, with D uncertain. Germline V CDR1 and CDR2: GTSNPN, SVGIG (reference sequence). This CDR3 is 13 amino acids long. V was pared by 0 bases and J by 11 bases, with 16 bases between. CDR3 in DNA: TGTGCCTGGAGTGTACGGCTTCGAGAGGTCGCTTTCTTT. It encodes CAWSVRLREVAFF.

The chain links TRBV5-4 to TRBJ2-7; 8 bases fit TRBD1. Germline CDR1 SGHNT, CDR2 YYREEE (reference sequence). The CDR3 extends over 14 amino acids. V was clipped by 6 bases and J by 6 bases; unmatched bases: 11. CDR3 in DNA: TGTGCCAGCACCCTTGAGGGACAGGATCTCGAGCAGTACTTC. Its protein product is CASTLEGQDLEQYF.

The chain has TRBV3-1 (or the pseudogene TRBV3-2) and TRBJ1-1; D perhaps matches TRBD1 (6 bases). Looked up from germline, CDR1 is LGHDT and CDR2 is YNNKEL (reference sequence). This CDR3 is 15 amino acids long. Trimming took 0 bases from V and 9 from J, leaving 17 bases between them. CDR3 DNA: TGTGCCAGCAGCCAAGATAAGGGGGGCCGGAGACAAGCTTTCTTT. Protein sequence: CASSQDKGGRRQAFF.

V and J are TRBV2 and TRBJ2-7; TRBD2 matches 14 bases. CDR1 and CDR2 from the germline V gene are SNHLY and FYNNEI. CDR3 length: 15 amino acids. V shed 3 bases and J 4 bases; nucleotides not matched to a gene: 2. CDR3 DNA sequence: TGTGCCAGCAGTGACTGGACTAGCGGGGGGTACGAGCAGTACTTC. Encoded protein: CASSDWTSGGYEQYF.

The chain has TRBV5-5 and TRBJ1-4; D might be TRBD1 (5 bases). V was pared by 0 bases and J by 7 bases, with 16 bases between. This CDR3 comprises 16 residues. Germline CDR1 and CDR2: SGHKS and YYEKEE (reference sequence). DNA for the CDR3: TGTGCCAGCAGCTTGGCCTCGACGGCAGGGCTTGAAAAACTGTTTTTT. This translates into CASSLASTAGLEKLFF.

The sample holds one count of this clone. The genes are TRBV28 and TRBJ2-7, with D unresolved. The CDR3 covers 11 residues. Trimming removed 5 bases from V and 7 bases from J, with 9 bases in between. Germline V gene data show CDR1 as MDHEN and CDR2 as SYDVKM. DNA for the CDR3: TGTGCCAGCAGTATCTCAGTAGAGCAGTACTTC. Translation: CASSISVEQYF.

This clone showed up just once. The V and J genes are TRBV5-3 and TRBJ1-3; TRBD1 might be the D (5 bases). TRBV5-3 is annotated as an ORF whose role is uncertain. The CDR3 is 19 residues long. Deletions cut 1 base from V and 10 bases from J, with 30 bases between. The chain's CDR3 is CARSLCMVGTAICDLTIYF. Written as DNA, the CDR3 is TGTGCCAGAAGCTTGTGTATGGTGGGGACCGCCATCTGCGATTTGACCATATATTTT.

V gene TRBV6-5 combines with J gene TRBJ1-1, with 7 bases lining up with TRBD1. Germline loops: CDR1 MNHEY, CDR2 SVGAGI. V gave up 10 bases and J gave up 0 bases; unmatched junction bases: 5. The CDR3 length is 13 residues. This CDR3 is CATTQGVNTEAFF. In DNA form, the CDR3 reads TGTGCCACCACCCAGGGGGTGAACACTGAAGCTTTCTTT.

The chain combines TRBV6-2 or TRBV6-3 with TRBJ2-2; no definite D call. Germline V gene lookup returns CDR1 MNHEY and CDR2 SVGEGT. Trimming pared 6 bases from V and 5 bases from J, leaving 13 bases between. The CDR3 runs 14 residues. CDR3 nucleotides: TGTGCCAGCAGCCTTTTCTCCGGGACCGGGGAGCTGTTTTTT. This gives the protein CASSLFSGTGELFF.

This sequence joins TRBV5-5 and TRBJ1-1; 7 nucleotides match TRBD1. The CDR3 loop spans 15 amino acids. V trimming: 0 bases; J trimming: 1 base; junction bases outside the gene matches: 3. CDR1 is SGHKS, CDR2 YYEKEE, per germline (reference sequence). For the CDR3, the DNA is TGTGCCAGCAGCTTGGTTTACAGGGGGAACACTGAAGCTTTCTTT. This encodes CASSLVYRGNTEAFF.

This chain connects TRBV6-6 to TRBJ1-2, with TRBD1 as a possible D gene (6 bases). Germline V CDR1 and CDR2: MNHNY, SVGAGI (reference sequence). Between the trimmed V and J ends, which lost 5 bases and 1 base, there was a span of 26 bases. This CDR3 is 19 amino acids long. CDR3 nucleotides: TGTGCCAGCAGTCCTCGGGACTTGGGCAGGGGCGATCATAACTATGGCTACACCTTC. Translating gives CASSPRDLGRGDHNYGYTF.

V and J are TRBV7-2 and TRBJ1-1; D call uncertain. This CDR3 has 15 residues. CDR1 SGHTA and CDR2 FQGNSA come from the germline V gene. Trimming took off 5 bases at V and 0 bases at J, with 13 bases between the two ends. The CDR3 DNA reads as TGTGCCAGCAGCCCCAGTAGTGACATGAACACTGAAGCTTTCTTT. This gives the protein CASSPSSDMNTEAFF.

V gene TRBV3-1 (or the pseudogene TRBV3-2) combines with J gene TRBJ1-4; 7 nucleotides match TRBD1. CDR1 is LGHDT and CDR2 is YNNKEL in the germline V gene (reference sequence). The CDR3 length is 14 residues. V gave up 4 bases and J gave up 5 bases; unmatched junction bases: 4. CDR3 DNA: TGTGCCAGCAGCCCACAGACAGGGAATGAAAAACTGTTTTTT. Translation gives CASSPQTGNEKLFF.